This T cell receptor beta chain appears in the sequencing data of a study of control samples from healthy donors and cancer patients. The assay was immunoSEQ multiplex PCR, and TCRdb's table has in-frame clones only and misses some. The sample has roughly 94,000 clones; about 81% are singletons. The sample taken for sequencing was PBMCs. This receptor was obtained from a man between 65 and 80 years old with lung cancer.

The CDR3 region has the DNA TGCAGCGCTTCAGGGACTAGCGGGGCTTTGAGCTCCTACAATGAGCAGTTCTTC. It specifies CSASGTSGALSSYNEQFF. The chain is built from TRBV29-1 and TRBJ2-1; 13 bases agree with TRBD2. With V trimmed by 7 bases and J by 0 bases, 12 bases remained unmatched. The germline V gene encodes CDR1 SQVTM and CDR2 ANQGSEA. This CDR3 spans 18 amino acids.